This T cell receptor beta chain originates from a study of neurological immune-mediated disorders. Points from the study as a whole: HTLV-1-associated myelopathy had the most TCR clonal expansion, while multiple sclerosis had the least, a level that fell below healthy controls.

Approximately 920,000 sorted CD4+ or CD8+ T cells made each library. This clonotype was recorded many times. Its specificity is not known. The germline V gene encodes CDR1 SEHNR and CDR2 FQNEAQ (reference sequence). The CDR3 covers 12 residues. The V end lost 1 base, the J end lost 11 bases, and 11 bases lay between the germline ends. The cDNA came from 5'RACE, which used 10-nucleotide random UMIs. Every sequencing run produced over 200 million TCR-beta sequences that came from 15-18 subjects. TCRdb ran MiXCR on the 5' RACE reads and lists one entry per CDR3 protein. Of about 31,000 distinct CDR3 sequences detected, less than 5% appear once; the ten largest clones hold 25%.

The chain couples TRBV7-9 to TRBJ1-1; D perhaps matches TRBD1 (6 bases). The clonotype comes from a woman in her 40s in good health. The sample consisted of CD4+ T cells from blood. CDR3: CASSLGQGSAFF. Here the CDR3 DNA reads TGTGCCAGCAGCTTAGGGCAGGGGAGCGCTTTCTTT.